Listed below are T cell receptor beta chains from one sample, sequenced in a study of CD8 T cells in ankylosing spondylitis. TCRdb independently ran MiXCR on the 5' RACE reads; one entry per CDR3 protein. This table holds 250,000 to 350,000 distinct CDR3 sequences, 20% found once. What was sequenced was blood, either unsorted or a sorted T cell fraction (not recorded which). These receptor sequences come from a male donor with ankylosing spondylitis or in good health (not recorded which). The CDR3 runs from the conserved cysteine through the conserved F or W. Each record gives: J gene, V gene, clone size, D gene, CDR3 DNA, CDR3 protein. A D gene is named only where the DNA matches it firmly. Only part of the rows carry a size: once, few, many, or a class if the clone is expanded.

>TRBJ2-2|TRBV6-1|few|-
TGTGCCAGCAGAGCCGACAGGCGAGGGGAGCTGTTTTTT
CASRADRRGELFF
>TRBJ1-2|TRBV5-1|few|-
TGCGCCAGCAGCCCGGGCCCAGGGCAAGAGGCTAACTATGGCTACACCTTC
CASSPGPGQEANYGYTF
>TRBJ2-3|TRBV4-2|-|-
TGTGCCAGCAGACCGGGACTTTACACAGATACGCAGTATTTT
CASRPGLYTDTQYF
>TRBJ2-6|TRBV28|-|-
TGTGCCAGCAGTTTAGGCAGGAACTCTGGGGCCAACGTCCTGACTTTC
CASSLGRNSGANVLTF
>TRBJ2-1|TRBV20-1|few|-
TGCAGTGCTAGAGGCCCGGAGACTCGAGGGCCAAATGAGCAGTTCTTC
CSARGPETRGPNEQFF
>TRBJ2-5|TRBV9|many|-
TGTGCCAGCAGCGTCGGGGATACCCTGCAAGAGACCCAGTACTTC
CASSVGDTLQETQYF
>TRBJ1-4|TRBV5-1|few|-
TGCGCCAGCAGCTTGGAGGTCTGGAACGAAAAACTGTTTTTT
CASSLEVWNEKLFF
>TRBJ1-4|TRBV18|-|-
TGTGCCAGCTCACCACCGTCCGTTGAAAAACTGTTTTTT
CASSPPSVEKLFF
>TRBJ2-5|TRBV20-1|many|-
TGCAGTGCTAGATATTCGGGATCGGGGGAGACCCAGTACTTC
CSARYSGSGETQYF
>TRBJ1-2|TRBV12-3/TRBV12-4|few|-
TGTGCCAGCAGTTTAAGTCCGGGATCTAGCTACACCTTC
CASSLSPGSSYTF
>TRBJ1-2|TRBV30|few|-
TGTGCCTGGAGTGTCGGCAGGGTCTATGGCTACACCTTC
CAWSVGRVYGYTF
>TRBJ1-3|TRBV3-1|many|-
TGTGCCAGCAGCCAATCTGGACACCTTGGAAACACCATATATTTT
CASSQSGHLGNTIYF
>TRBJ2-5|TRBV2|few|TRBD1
TGTGCCAGCAACTTGGACAGGGATCAGACCCAGTACTTC
CASNLDRDQTQYF
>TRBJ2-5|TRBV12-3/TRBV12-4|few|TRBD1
TGTGCCAGCAGCAAACCAAGGGACAGGGCTGGAGAGACCCAGTACTTC
CASSKPRDRAGETQYF
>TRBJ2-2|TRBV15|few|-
TGTGCCACCAGCAGAGGTGCCCGAGGGGCCGGGGAGCTGTTTTTT
CATSRGARGAGELFF
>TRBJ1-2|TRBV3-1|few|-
TGTGCCAGCACCGGGGTCTATGGCTACACCTTC
CASTGVYGYTF
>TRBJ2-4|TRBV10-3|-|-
TGTGCCATCAGTGAGACAGGGTCCGTGAGTAAAAACATTCAGTACTTC
CAISETGSVSKNIQYF
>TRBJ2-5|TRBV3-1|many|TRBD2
TGTGCCAGCAGCCTAGCGGGGCGGCGGGAGACCCAGTACTTC
CASSLAGRRETQYF
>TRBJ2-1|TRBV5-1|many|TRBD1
TGCGCCAGCAGCCTGCCGGGACAGGGAAGAGAGCAGTTCTTC
CASSLPGQGREQFF
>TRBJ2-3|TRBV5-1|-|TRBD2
TGCGCCAGCAGCTTGGATGAGGCTAGCGGGAGGGCCGCAGATACGCAGTATTTT
CASSLDEASGRAADTQYF
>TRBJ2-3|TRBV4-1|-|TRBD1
TGCGCCAGCAGCTCGACCCAGCAGGGGGTCTCTTATGCCACAGATACGCAGTATTTT
CASSSTQQGVSYATDTQYF
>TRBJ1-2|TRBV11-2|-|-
TGTGCCAGCAGCTTAGGGAGTGTTGGCTTTGGCTACACCTTC
CASSLGSVGFGYTF
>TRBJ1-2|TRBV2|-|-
TGTGCCAGCAGTGATAACGGGGCCAACTATGGCTACACCTTC
CASSDNGANYGYTF
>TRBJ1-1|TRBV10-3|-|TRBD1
TGTGCCGGCTCCACAGGGGGAACTGAAGCTTTCTTT
CAGSTGGTEAFF